This T cell receptor (beta chain) was identified in a study of cytomegalovirus exposure and HLA in healthy donors. At the level of the study: Clustering assigned 70% to 90% of the roughly 400 genotyped donors to the Caucasian-associated ancestry cluster.

The study ran its PCR with 60 Vbeta and 13 Jbeta primers. Clones were sequenced by immunoSEQ multiplex PCR, and TCRdb holds only the in-frame ones, with some missing. The sample table includes 85,000 to 90,000 clones. The V gene's germline CDR1 is SGDLS and CDR2 YYNGEE. The CDR3 spans 15 residues. The V gene end was trimmed by 3 bases and the J gene end by 3 bases; junction bases not matched to a gene: 8. This receptor was obtained from a man aged 50 to 59 in good health and CMV-seropositive. The sample consisted of PBMCs. The chain has TRBV9 and TRBJ1-1; TRBD1 matches at 7 bases. The CDR3 DNA reads as TGTGCCAGCAGCGCCTACAGGGGTGGGGACACTGAAGCTTTCTTT. It encodes CASSAYRGGDTEAFF.